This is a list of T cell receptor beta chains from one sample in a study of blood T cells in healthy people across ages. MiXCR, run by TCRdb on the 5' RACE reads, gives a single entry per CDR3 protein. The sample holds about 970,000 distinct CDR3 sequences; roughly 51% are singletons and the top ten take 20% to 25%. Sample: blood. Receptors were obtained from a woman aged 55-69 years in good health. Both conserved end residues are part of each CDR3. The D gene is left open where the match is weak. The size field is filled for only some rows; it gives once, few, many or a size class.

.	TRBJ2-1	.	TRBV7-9	CASRFTPGFEQFF	TGTGCCAGCAGGTTTACTCCTGGGTTTGAGCAGTTCTTC
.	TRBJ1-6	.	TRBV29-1	CGVREGINSPLHF	TGCGGCGTTAGGGAGGGCATAAATTCACCCCTCCACTTT
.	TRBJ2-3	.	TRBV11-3	CASSFGQTGAIGADTQYF	TGTGCCAGCAGCTTTGGCCAAACAGGTGCGATAGGGGCAGATACGCAGTATTTT
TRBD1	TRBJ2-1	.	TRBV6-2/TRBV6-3	CASSKPGGPHNEQFF	TGTGCCAGCAGTAAACCAGGGGGCCCCCACAATGAGCAGTTCTTC
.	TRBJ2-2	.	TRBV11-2	CASSLYRTNTGELFF	TGTGCCAGCAGCTTGTACAGAACGAACACCGGGGAGCTGTTTTTT
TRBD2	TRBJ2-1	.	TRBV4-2	CASSPRLAGAHEQFF	TGTGCCAGCAGCCCCCGACTAGCGGGAGCACATGAGCAGTTCTTC
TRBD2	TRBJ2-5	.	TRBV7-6	CASSSGLAHQETQYF	TGTGCCAGCAGCTCAGGACTAGCGCACCAGGAGACCCAGTACTTC
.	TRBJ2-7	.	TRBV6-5	CASSSKTGYYEQYF	TGTGCCAGCAGTTCCAAAACGGGGTACTACGAGCAGTACTTC
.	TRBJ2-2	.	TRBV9	CASSVVQYTGELFF	TGTGCCAGCAGCGTAGTGCAGTACACCGGGGAGCTGTTTTTT
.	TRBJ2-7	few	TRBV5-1	CASRIPGVYEQYF	TGCGCCAGCAGGATCCCAGGGGTCTACGAGCAGTACTTC
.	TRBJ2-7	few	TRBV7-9	CASANSAYEQYF	TGTGCCAGCGCAAACAGCGCCTACGAGCAGTACTTC
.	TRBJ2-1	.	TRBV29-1	CSAGLDEQFF	TGCAGCGCTGGGTTGGATGAGCAGTTCTTC
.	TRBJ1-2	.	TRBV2	CASSSDSSHYGYTF	TGTGCCAGCAGTTCTGACAGTAGCCACTATGGCTACACCTTC
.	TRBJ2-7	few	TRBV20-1	CSAKGVYEQYF	TGCAGTGCGAAGGGGGTCTACGAGCAGTACTTC
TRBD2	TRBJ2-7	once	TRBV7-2	CASSLAGGAGGTYEQYF	TGTGCCAGCAGCCTCGCGGGTGGGGCGGGAGGAACCTACGAGCAGTACTTC
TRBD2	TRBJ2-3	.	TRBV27	CATKRGRSTDTQYF	TGTGCCACTAAGCGGGGAAGGTCCACAGATACGCAGTATTTT
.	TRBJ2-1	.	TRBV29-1	CSVEEVRSGEQFF	TGCAGCGTTGAAGAGGTACGGAGCGGTGAGCAGTTCTTC
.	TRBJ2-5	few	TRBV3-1	CASNRLAGSQETQYF	TGTGCCAGCAATCGTCTAGCAGGGTCGCAAGAGACCCAGTACTTC
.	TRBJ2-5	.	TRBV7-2	CASSPVRTKETQYF	TGTGCCAGCAGCCCGGTGCGGACTAAAGAGACCCAGTACTTC
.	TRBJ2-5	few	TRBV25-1	CATGTSRGTQYF	TGTGCCACCGGGACTTCACGTGGGACCCAGTACTTC
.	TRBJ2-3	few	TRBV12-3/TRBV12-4	CASSHQTGSQYF	TGTGCCAGCAGCCACCAGACAGGTAGCCAGTATTTT
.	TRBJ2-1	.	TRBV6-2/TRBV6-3	CASRALGTSYNEQFF	TGTGCCAGCAGGGCCCTCGGGACTTCCTACAATGAGCAGTTCTTC
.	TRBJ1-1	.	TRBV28	CASESPGHLAPEAFF	TGTGCCAGCGAAAGCCCGGGACACCTGGCCCCTGAAGCTTTCTTT
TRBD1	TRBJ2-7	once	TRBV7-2	CASRSGGEHPGEQYF	TGTGCCAGCAGATCAGGGGGAGAACATCCTGGCGAGCAGTACTTC
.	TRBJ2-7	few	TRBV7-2	CASSLAPNILTYEQYF	TGTGCCAGCAGCTTAGCGCCCAATATCCTTACCTACGAGCAGTACTTC
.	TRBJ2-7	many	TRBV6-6	CASSYLYEQYF	TGTGCCAGCAGCTACCTCTACGAGCAGTACTTC
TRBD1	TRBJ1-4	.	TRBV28	CASSDLGQGLREKLFF	TGTGCCAGCAGCGACCTCGGACAGGGCCTTCGGGAAAAACTGTTTTTT
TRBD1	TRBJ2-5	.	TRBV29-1	CSVLPWTGRYNEQYF	TGCAGCGTCCTTCCTTGGACAGGGCGCTACAATGAGCAGTACTTC
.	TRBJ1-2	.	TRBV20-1	CSARGVGDVYGYTF	TGCAGTGCTAGAGGGGTAGGGGACGTCTATGGCTACACCTTC
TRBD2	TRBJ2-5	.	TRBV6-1	CASSTARGGSLETQYF	TGTGCCAGCAGTACGGCCCGGGGGGGCAGTTTAGAGACCCAGTACTTC
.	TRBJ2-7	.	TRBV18	CASSPMDGISYEQYF	TGTGCCAGCTCACCAATGGACGGAATTTCCTACGAGCAGTACTTC
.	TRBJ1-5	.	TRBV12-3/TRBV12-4	CASSVAGEQPQHF	TGTGCCAGCAGTGTAGCAGGGGAGCAGCCCCAGCATTTT
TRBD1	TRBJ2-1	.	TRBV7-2	CASSRNVGQGAYNEQFF	TGTGCCAGCAGCCGTAACGTGGGACAGGGGGCCTACAATGAGCAGTTCTTC
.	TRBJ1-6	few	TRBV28	CASSLRDGRQTPLHF	TGTGCCAGCAGTCTCCGGGACGGACGTCAGACACCCCTCCACTTT
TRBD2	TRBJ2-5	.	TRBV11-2	CASSFRLALGETQYF	TGTGCCAGCAGCTTTAGACTAGCGTTGGGAGAGACCCAGTACTTC
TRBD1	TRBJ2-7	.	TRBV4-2	CASSPRDRNYEQYF	TGTGCCAGCAGCCCCCGGGACAGGAACTACGAGCAGTACTTC
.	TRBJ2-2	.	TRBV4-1	CASSRRTGSDGELFF	TGCGCCAGCAGCCGTCGAACAGGCTCGGACGGGGAGCTGTTTTTT
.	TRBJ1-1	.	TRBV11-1	CASSYPGVSSAFF	TGTGCCAGCAGCTACCCAGGGGTTAGTTCGGCTTTCTTT
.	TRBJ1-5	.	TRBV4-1	CASSPSSIRQPQHF	TGCGCCAGCAGCCCGAGCTCGATCCGGCAGCCCCAGCATTTT
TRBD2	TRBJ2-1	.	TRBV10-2	CASTWGASGSSEQFF	TGCGCCAGCACCTGGGGGGCTAGCGGGAGTTCTGAGCAGTTCTTC
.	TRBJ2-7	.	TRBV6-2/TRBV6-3	CATELSYEQYF	TGTGCCACTGAGTTGAGCTACGAGCAGTACTTC
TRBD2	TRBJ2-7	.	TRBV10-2	CASRPPGQGTSGSHEQYF	TGCGCCAGCAGACCACCGGGACAGGGAACTAGCGGGAGCCACGAGCAGTACTTC
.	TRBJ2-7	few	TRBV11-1	CASSRTQYEQYF	TGTGCCAGCAGCAGGACACAATACGAGCAGTACTTC
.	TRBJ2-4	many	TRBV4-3	CASSQEVGTKNIQYF	TGCGCCAGCAGCCAAGAAGTAGGGACCAAAAACATTCAGTACTTC
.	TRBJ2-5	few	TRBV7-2	CASSLEGGTVEQYF	TGTGCCAGCAGCTTAGAGGGTGGGACGGTTGAGCAGTACTTC
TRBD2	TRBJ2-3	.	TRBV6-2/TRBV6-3	CASTGLAGLGTQYF	TGTGCCAGCACCGGACTAGCGGGACTCGGTACGCAGTATTTT
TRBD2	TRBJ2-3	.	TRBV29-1	CSVRGTSVTDTQYF	TGCAGCGTGAGAGGGACTAGCGTTACAGATACGCAGTATTTT
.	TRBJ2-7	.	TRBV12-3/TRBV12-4	CASRMRRDGTYEQYF	TGTGCCAGCAGAATGAGGAGGGACGGTACCTACGAGCAGTACTTC
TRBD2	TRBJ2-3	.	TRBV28	CACSSPGLAGVRTDTQYF	TGTGCCTGCAGTTCTCCGGGACTAGCGGGAGTTAGGACAGATACGCAGTATTTT
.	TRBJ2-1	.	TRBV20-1	CSAKPPWANEQFF	TGCAGTGCTAAACCCCCTTGGGCCAATGAGCAGTTCTTC
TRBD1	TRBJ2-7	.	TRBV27	CASSPKTGIPYEQYF	TGTGCCAGCAGTCCTAAGACAGGGATCCCCTACGAGCAGTACTTC
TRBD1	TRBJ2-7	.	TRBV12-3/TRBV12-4	CASTRDSIYEQYF	TGTGCCAGCACTAGGGACAGCATCTACGAGCAGTACTTC
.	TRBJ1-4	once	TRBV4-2	CASSPGTSLKLFF	TGTGCCAGCAGCCCCGGGACAAGCCTAAAACTGTTTTTT